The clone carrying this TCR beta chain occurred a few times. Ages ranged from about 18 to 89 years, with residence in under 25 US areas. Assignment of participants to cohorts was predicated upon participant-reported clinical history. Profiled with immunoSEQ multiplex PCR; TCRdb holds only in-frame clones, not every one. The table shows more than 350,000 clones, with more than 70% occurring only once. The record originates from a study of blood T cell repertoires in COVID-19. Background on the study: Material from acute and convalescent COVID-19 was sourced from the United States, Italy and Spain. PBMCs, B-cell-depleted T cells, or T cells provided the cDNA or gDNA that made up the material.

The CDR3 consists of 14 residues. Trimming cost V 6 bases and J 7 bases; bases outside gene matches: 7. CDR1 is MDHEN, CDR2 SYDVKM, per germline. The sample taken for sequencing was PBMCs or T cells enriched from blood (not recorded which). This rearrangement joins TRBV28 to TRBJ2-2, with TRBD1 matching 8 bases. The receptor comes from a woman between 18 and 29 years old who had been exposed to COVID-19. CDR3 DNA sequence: TGTGCCAGCAGGTTCTCCGGGACAGGCGGGGAGCTGTTTTTT. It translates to CASRFSGTGGELFF.